The entry below gives a single T cell receptor (beta chain) sequence along with its context. The sample is drawn from a study of T cell responses to AZD1222 COVID-19 vaccine. From germline, CDR1 is SNHLY and CDR2 FYNNEI. V dropped 3 bases and J dropped 3; count of bases not matched to a gene: 3. The CDR3 length is 15 residues. TCRdb's table, derived via immunoSEQ multiplex PCR, lists solely in-frame clones and lacks some. The sample lists just under 95,000 clones; 85% to 90% were seen once. The sample was peripheral blood, taken on day 0 of AZD1222 vaccination. The TCR was taken from an adult in good health. The rearrangement joins TRBV2 to TRBJ1-3; the match to TRBD1 covers 9 bases. This CDR3 is CASSDRGQGGNTIYF. Here the CDR3 DNA reads TGTGCCAGCAGTGACAGGGGACAGGGTGGAAACACCATATATTTT. Looking up the rest from reference TRBV2 and TRBJ1-3 gives the full variable domain: EPEVTQTPSHQVTQMGQEVILRCVPISNHLYFYWYRQILGQKVEFLVSFYNNEISEKSEIFDDQFSVERPDGSNFTLKIRSTKLEDSAMYFCASSDRGQGGNTIYFGEGSWLTVV.